Listed here are 27 T cell receptor beta chains from one sample, sequenced in a study of shared clonotypes between healthy human individuals. Using immunoSEQ multiplex PCR, the repertoire was profiled, and TCRdb retains in-frame clones only, with some absent. The sample has about 1 million clones; around 76% are singletons. Sequencing was carried out using memory CD4+ T cells sorted from blood. Described subset: CD45RA-negative fraction. The origin of the receptors is a man younger than 35 in good health.

The chain is built from TRBV6-1 and TRBJ2-5, with D maybe TRBD2 (5 bases). Per germline, CDR1 MNHNS and CDR2 SASEGT. V was cut by 6 bases and J by 5 bases, with 13 bases left in between. CDR3 length: 13 residues. CDR3 amino acids: CASSLADYETQYF. CDR3 sequence (DNA): TGTGCCAGCAGCCTAGCAGATTACGAGACCCAGTACTTC.

This clone was seen more than once but under ten times. V usage is TRBV10-3 and J usage is TRBJ1-2, with a weak D call TRBD1 (5 bases). V was clipped by 4 bases and J by 1 base, with 10 bases between them. Germline assignment: CDR1 ENHRY and CDR2 SYGVKD. The CDR3 totals 14 residues. CDR3 sequence: CAISGGLNNYGYTF. Written as DNA, the CDR3 is TGTGCCATCAGTGGGGGACTTAATAACTATGGCTACACCTTC.

CDR3 sequence (DNA): TGTGCCAGCAGCTTGGCCCTCGGGGGGGGGCGAGGCAATCAGCCCCAGCATTTT. It is translated as CASSLALGGGRGNQPQHF. The V gene is TRBV5-6, the J gene TRBJ1-5; D perhaps matches TRBD1 (6 bases). Germline CDR1 is SGHDT and CDR2 is YYEEEE. The CDR3 extends over 18 amino acids. V lost 0 bases and J lost 2, with 18 bases in between.

The chain is built from TRBV5-1 and TRBJ2-2; maybe TRBD2 (6 bases). V lost 5 bases, J lost 0 bases, and 11 bases lay in between. Germline lookup yields CDR1 SGHRS and CDR2 YFSETQ. The CDR3 is 15 residues long. CDR3 nucleotide sequence: TGCGCCAGCAGTCAAGAGCGGGCGAACACCGGGGAGCTGTTTTTT. This sequence encodes CASSQERANTGELFF.

The chain couples TRBV11-3 to TRBJ2-3; weak D call: TRBD1 (6 bases). Trimming stripped 7 bases from V and 2 bases from J, with 7 bases between. This CDR3 comprises 12 residues. Germline CDR1 and CDR2: SGHNT and YENEEA. CDR3 in DNA: TGTGCCAGCAAGGGGGACACAGATACGCAGTATTTT. Its protein product is CASKGDTDTQYF.

The table lists this clone with a few counts. The rearrangement joins TRBV2 to TRBJ2-5; a possible D gene is TRBD1 (6 bases). Germline CDR1 is SNHLY and CDR2 is FYNNEI. The CDR3 has 13 residues. V gave up 4 bases and J gave up 5 bases, with 11 bases separating them. The CDR3: CASSGSGEETQYF. The CDR3 region has the DNA TGTGCCAGCAGTGGGTCAGGGGAGGAGACCCAGTACTTC.

This clone came up once. The J gene is TRBJ1-4, the V gene TRBV10-3; the match to TRBD1 covers 12 bases. The germline gives CDR1 ENHRY, CDR2 SYGVKD. Trimming took 6 bases from V and 7 from J; bases not matched to a gene: 3. The CDR3 runs to 14 residues. CDR3 sequence: CAIREGQGAEKLFF. The CDR3 DNA is TGTGCCATCAGGGAGGGACAGGGGGCTGAAAAACTGTTTTTT.

This rearrangement joins TRBV18 to TRBJ2-7; maybe TRBD1 (6 bases). The V gene's germline CDR1 is KGHSH and CDR2 LQKENI. This CDR3 region has 15 residues. The germline V and J ends were trimmed by 6 bases and 1 base, with 16 bases remaining between them. The CDR3 loop is CASSQGQKGSYEQYF. CDR3 nucleotide sequence: TGTGCCAGCTCCCAAGGACAGAAAGGGTCCTACGAGCAGTACTTC.

V usage is TRBV13 and J usage is TRBJ2-6; D is unresolved. Germline V gene sequence: CDR1 PRHDT, CDR2 FYEKMQ (reference sequence). V was clipped by 3 bases and J by 2 bases, with 11 bases between them. This CDR3 has 16 amino acids. The CDR3 region is CASSLGLGTGANVLTF. The CDR3 DNA is TGTGCCAGCAGCTTGGGGTTAGGCACTGGGGCCAACGTCCTGACTTTC. Drawing the rest from reference TRBV13 and TRBJ2-6, the complete variable domain is AAGVIQSPRHLIKEKRETATLKCYPIPRHDTVYWYQQGPGQDPQFLISFYEKMQSDKGSIPDRFSAQQFSDYHSELNMSSLELGDSALYFCASSLGLGTGANVLTFGAGSRLTVL.

This clone was found many times. V is TRBV18 and J is TRBJ2-1, with D unresolved. In germline, CDR1 is KGHSH, CDR2 LQKENI. Deletions cut 3 bases from V and 1 base from J, with 13 bases between. This CDR3 comprises 16 residues. CDR3 loop: CASSPASVQSYNEQFF. CDR3 DNA: TGTGCCAGCTCACCTGCCAGCGTCCAATCCTACAATGAGCAGTTCTTC.

J is TRBJ2-5 and V is TRBV4-2, with 7 bases lining up with TRBD1. CDR3 length: 13 residues. From germline, CDR1 is LGHNA and CDR2 YNFKEQ. V gave up 0 bases and J gave up 5 bases; unmatched junction bases: 0. CDR3 coding DNA: TGTGCCAGCAGCCAAGACAGGGGGGAGACCCAGTACTTC. Translating it yields CASSQDRGETQYF.

This clone was observed a single time. This sequence joins TRBV5-5 and TRBJ2-1; D remains ambiguous. The length of the CDR3 is 15 residues. Germline-derived CDR1 and CDR2 are SGHKS and YYEKEE (reference sequence). V lost 3 bases, J lost 2 bases, and 12 bases lay in between. CDR3: CASSSDAAPYNEQFF. The CDR3 bases are TGTGCCAGCAGCTCGGATGCAGCCCCCTACAATGAGCAGTTCTTC.

V gene TRBV4-3 combines with J gene TRBJ2-7; unclear D gene. V lost 0 bases to trimming and J lost 3 bases, with 12 bases between them. The V gene's germline CDR1 is LGHNA and CDR2 YSLEER. The CDR3 loop spans 15 amino acids. The CDR3 reads CASSQDRAVLYEQYF. CDR3 sequence (DNA): TGCGCCAGCAGCCAAGATCGCGCAGTACTCTACGAGCAGTACTTC.

At least ten counts were recorded for this clone. The V gene is TRBV7-9, the J gene TRBJ2-5, with 14 positions matching TRBD2. After removal of 7 bases from V and 3 bases from J, the junction contained 13 bases not matched to a gene. This CDR3 region has 18 residues. The V gene's germline CDR1 is SEHNR and CDR2 FQNEAQ (reference sequence). In nucleotides, the CDR3 is TGTGCCAGCAACCAACGGGGGGCGGGACTAGCGGGAGAAGAGACCCAGTACTTC. Protein: CASNQRGAGLAGEETQYF.

V and J are TRBV5-1 and TRBJ2-7, with D unresolved. V lost 1 base to trimming and J lost 0 bases, with 8 bases between them. This CDR3 region has 14 residues. Per germline, CDR1 SGHRS and CDR2 YFSETQ. The CDR3, as DNA: TGCGCCAGCAGCTTGTACTTGAGCTCCTACGAGCAGTACTTC. This translates into CASSLYLSSYEQYF.

The chain couples TRBV6-1 to TRBJ1-3; 7 nucleotides agree with TRBD1. Germline lookup yields CDR1 MNHNS and CDR2 SASEGT. The CDR3 extends over 17 amino acids. With V trimmed by 1 base and J by 2 bases, 8 bases remained unmatched. The CDR3 DNA sequence: TGTGCCAGCAGTGAAGTGGACAGGCATCGGGCTGGAAACACCATATATTTT. Residues: CASSEVDRHRAGNTIYF.

The rearrangement joins TRBV4-1 to TRBJ2-3, with 9 bases that match TRBD2. Unmatched junction bases numbered 8, after V lost 4 bases and J lost 3 bases. Germline V gene data show CDR1 as MGHRA and CDR2 as YSYEKL. CDR3 length: 16 residues. The CDR3 DNA is TGCGCCAGCAGCCCCGGCCAGACTAGCGGAACAGATACGCAGTATTTT. As protein: CASSPGQTSGTDTQYF.

The V and J genes are TRBV30 and TRBJ1-3; D gene uncertain. CDR3 size: 17 residues. The ends were cut back, 0 bases at V and 4 bases at J, with 19 bases in the middle. The germline gives CDR1 GTSNPN, CDR2 SVGIG (reference sequence). The CDR3 DNA reads as TGTGCCTGGAGTGTACTTCGCTCTCCCGGTAAAGGAAACACCATATATTTT. Translation gives CAWSVLRSPGKGNTIYF.

Turning to this clone: Additional DNA sequences in this sample encode the identical CDR3. This chain connects TRBV2 to TRBJ2-3, with D uncertain. Trimming took off 4 bases at V and 4 bases at J, with 6 bases between the two ends. The CDR3 runs 12 residues. CDR1 is SNHLY and CDR2 is FYNNEI in the germline V gene. The CDR3 sequence is CASSAPPDTQYF. Here the CDR3 DNA reads TGTGCCAGCAGTGCCCCCCCAGATACGCAGTATTTT.

Only one count was recorded for this clone. The chain carries TRBV10-3 and TRBJ2-2; D is perhaps TRBD2 (5 bases). V was clipped by 6 bases and J by 6 bases, with 14 bases between them. In germline, CDR1 is ENHRY, CDR2 SYGVKD. The CDR3 covers 14 residues. This chain's CDR3 is CAIRQSWTPGELFF. The CDR3 nucleotides read TGTGCCATCAGGCAATCGTGGACTCCCGGGGAGCTGTTTTTT.

This clone appeared a single time. The rearrangement links TRBV30 to TRBJ1-2; the match to TRBD1 covers 11 bases. The CDR3 has 15 amino acids. Per the germline V gene, CDR1 is GTSNPN and CDR2 is SVGIG (reference sequence). After removal of 0 bases from V and 4 bases from J, the junction contained 4 bases not matched to a gene. CDR3 sequence reads: CAWSVPGQGAYGYTF. In DNA form, the CDR3 reads TGTGCCTGGAGTGTACCCGGACAGGGGGCCTATGGCTACACCTTC.

This clone was seen a few times. This chain uses TRBV15 with TRBJ1-1; D is unclear. Trimming took off 1 base at V and 0 bases at J, with 9 bases between the two ends. The CDR3 loop spans 15 amino acids. The germline gives CDR1 LNHNV, CDR2 YYDKDF (reference sequence). The CDR3 reads CATSRGRGMNTEAFF. The CDR3 region has the DNA TGTGCCACCAGCAGAGGGAGAGGCATGAACACTGAAGCTTTCTTT.

This chain joins TRBV7-9 and TRBJ1-4; D not resolved. The ends were cut back, 5 bases at V and 8 bases at J, with 12 bases in the middle. This CDR3 has 13 amino acids. The germline V gene encodes CDR1 SEHNR and CDR2 FQNEAQ (reference sequence). CDR3 sequence (DNA): TGTGCCAGCAGCGTTGTGGGAAGCGAAAAACTGTTTTTT. Its translation: CASSVVGSEKLFF.

This chain joins TRBV11-3 and TRBJ2-2; no clear D. V lost 5 bases and J 4 bases, leaving 8 bases between the germline ends. The length of the CDR3 is 13 residues. Germline CDR1 reads SGHNT; CDR2 reads YENEEA. As DNA, the CDR3 is TGTGCCAGCAGCCCAGTTACCACCGGGGAGCTGTTTTTT. It is translated as CASSPVTTGELFF.

This clone showed up just a few times. This chain joins TRBV6-6 and TRBJ1-4; TRBD1 matches at 11 bases. Germline trimming cut 5 bases from V and 7 bases from J; bases unmatched to any gene: 3. This CDR3 region has 14 residues. Germline CDR1 is MNHNY and CDR2 is SVGAGI (reference sequence). CDR3: CASSGGQGAEKLFF. The DNA for the CDR3 is TGTGCCAGCAGTGGAGGACAGGGGGCTGAAAAACTGTTTTTT.

The rearrangement links TRBV6-6 to TRBJ1-6; D call uncertain. Germline V CDR1 and CDR2: MNHNY, SVGAGI (reference sequence). The CDR3 consists of 12 residues. V was trimmed by 2 bases and J by 8 bases, leaving 4 bases between them. The CDR3 DNA reads as TGTGCCAGCAGTTACGAGGATTCACCCCTCCACTTT. It is translated as CASSYEDSPLHF.

Comments on this clone: This CDR3 is also generated by other DNA sequences in the sample. The chain recombines TRBV18 with TRBJ2-5; D gene uncertain. In germline, CDR1 is KGHSH, CDR2 LQKENI. Trimming pared 3 bases from V and 4 bases from J, leaving 6 bases between. The CDR3 contains 12 residues. For the CDR3, the DNA is TGTGCCAGCTCACCGCCGGGAGAGACCCAGTACTTC. It codes for CASSPPGETQYF.